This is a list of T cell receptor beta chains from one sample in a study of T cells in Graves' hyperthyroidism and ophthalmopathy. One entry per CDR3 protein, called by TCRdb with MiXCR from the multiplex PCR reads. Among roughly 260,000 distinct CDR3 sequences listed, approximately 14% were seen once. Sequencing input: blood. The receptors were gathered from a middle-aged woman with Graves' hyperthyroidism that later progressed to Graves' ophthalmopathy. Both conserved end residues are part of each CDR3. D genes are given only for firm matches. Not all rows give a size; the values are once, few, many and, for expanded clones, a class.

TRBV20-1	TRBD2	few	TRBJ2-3	TGCAGTGCTAGAGCCTCCCCGGGACTAGCGGGAGCGATCGATACGCAGTATTTT	CSARASPGLAGAIDTQYF
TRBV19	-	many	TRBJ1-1	TGTGCCAGTAGTCGTTTGGGACTTTCGGGAGGAACTGAAGCTTTCTTT	CASSRLGLSGGTEAFF
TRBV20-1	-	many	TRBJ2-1	TGCAGTGCTAGAGAAGGACAGTCCTACAATGAGCAGTTCTTC	CSAREGQSYNEQFF
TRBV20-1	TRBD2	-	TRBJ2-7	TGCAGTGCTAGGATGACTAGCACCTACGAGCAGTACTTC	CSARMTSTYEQYF
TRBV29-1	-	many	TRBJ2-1	TGCAGCGTTGAACACAGGGCAAATGAGCAGTTCTTC	CSVEHRANEQFF
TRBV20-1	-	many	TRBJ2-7	TGCAGTGCTAGAGAGGAAGCTGAGTCTCGGGAGCAGTACTTC	CSAREEAESREQYF
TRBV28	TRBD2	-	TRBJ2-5	TGTGCCAGCAGTTTTATAGCGGGAGTGGGGGAGACCCAGTACTTC	CASSFIAGVGETQYF
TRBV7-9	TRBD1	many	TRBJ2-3	TGTGCCAGCAGCTTATATCGGACAGGGAGCACAGATACGCAGTATTTT	CASSLYRTGSTDTQYF
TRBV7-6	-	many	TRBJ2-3	TGTGCCAGCAGCTTATATCTTCAGCGCACAGATACGCAGTATTTT	CASSLYLQRTDTQYF
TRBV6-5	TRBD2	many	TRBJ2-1	TGTGCCAGCAATTACGGATATTGGACTAGCGACAATGAGCAGTTCTTC	CASNYGYWTSDNEQFF
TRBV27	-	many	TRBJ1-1	TGTGCCAGCAGTTTATCGGGGGGGCGTAGGACTTTCTTT	CASSLSGGRRTFF
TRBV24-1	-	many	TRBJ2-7	TGTGCCACCAGTGATTCGGCTCCCTTTGGGGACCACGAGCAGTACTTC	CATSDSAPFGDHEQYF
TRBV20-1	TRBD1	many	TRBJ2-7	TGCAGTGCCCTGACAGGGGGGAGCCACGAGCAGTACTTC	CSALTGGSHEQYF
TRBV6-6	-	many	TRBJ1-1	TGTGCCAGCAGTTACTTCGGGTTCGTGAACACTGAAGCTTTCTTT	CASSYFGFVNTEAFF
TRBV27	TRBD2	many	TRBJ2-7	TGTGCCAGCAGTTTAACGGTGGGGGGGATCTACGAGCAGTACTTC	CASSLTVGGIYEQYF
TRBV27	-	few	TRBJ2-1	TGTGCCAGCGGTAAAGGGACATTGCAGCAGTTCTTC	CASGKGTLQQFF
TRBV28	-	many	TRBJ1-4	TGTGCCAGCAGTATCGACGGAACAACTAATGAAAAACTGTTTTTT	CASSIDGTTNEKLFF
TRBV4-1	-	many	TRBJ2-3	TGCGCCAGCAGGCAGACCTGGAGCACAGATACGCAGTATTTT	CASRQTWSTDTQYF
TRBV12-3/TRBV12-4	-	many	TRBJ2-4	TGTGCCAGCAGTTTAAGGGGACAAAACATTCAGTACTTC	CASSLRGQNIQYF
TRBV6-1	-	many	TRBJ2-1	TGTGCCAGCCAACCCTTGGGTAAGGAGTACAATGAGCAGTTCTTC	CASQPLGKEYNEQFF